This passage covers 3 T cell receptor beta chains from one sample sequenced in a study of breast tumors, draining lymph nodes, adjacent tissues. TCRdb itself ran the multiplex PCR reads through MiXCR, one entry per CDR3 protein. Of about 24,000 distinct CDR3 sequences in the sample, approximately 75% were seen once. Sequencing was carried out using tumor-adjacent breast tissue. The source of these receptors is a female donor with breast cancer. Some clones in this sample may be carry-over from other donors' samples.

This clonotype is categorized as medium-sized. The genes are TRBV12-3 or TRBV12-4 and TRBJ1-5, with D maybe TRBD1 (5 bases). The CDR3 has 15 amino acids. V lost 5 bases, J lost 7 bases, and 18 bases lay in between. The CDR3 sequence: CASSISQGLEQPQHF. CDR3 nucleotides: TGTGCCAGCAGTATTTCGCAGGGTTTGGAGCAGCCCCAGCATTTT.

This sequence joins TRBV20-1 and TRBJ2-5, with D tentatively TRBD2 (6 bases). Germline values: CDR1 DFQATT, CDR2 SNEGSKA (reference sequence). This CDR3 is built from 13 residues. V was pared by 5 bases and J by 6 bases, with 16 bases between. The CDR3 DNA is TGCAGTGCTTCCGAGACTAGACTGAAGACCCAGTACTTC. Residues: CSASETRLKTQYF.

V usage is TRBV7-9 and J usage is TRBJ2-7; 7 bases are a match to TRBD2. The length of the CDR3 is 15 residues. CDR1 and CDR2 from the germline V gene are SEHNR and FQNEAQ (reference sequence). V lost 3 bases, J lost 3 bases, and 8 bases stayed unmatched. The CDR3 DNA follows: TGTGCCAGCAGCTTTTCCAGCGGGACTGACTACGAGCAGTACTTC. Translating it yields CASSFSSGTDYEQYF.